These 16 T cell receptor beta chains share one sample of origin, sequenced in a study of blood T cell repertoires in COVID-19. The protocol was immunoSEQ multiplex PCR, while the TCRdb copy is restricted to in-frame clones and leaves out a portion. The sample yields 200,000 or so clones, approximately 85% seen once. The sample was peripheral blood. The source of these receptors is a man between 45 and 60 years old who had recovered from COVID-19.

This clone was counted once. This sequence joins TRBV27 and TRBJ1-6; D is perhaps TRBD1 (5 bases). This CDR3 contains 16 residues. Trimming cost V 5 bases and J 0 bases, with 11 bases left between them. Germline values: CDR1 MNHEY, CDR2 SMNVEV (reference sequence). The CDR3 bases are TGTGCCAGCAGTAAGCAGGGCTTCTCCTATAATTCACCCCTCCACTTT. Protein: CASSKQGFSYNSPLHF.

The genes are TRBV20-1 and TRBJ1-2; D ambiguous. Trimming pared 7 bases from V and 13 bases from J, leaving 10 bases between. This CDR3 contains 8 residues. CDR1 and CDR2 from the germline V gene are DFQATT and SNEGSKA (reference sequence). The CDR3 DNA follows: TGCAGTGACCAGGTTTCCACCTTC. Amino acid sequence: CSDQVSTF.

The CDR3 sequence is CASSPAQENTEAFF. CDR3 coding DNA: TGTGCCAGCTCTCCCGCGCAGGAGAACACTGAAGCTTTCTTT. The chain is built from TRBV18 and TRBJ1-1, with no clear D. The CDR3 is made up of 14 amino acids. The V end was cut by 6 bases, the J end by 1 base, with 12 bases between. Germline CDR1 is KGHSH and CDR2 is LQKENI.

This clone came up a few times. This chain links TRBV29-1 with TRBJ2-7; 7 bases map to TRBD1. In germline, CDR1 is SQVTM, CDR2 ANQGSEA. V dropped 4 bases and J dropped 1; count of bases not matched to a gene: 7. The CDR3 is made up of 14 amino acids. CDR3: CSVVPGTASYEQYF. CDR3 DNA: TGCAGCGTTGTACCCGGGACAGCTTCCTACGAGCAGTACTTC.

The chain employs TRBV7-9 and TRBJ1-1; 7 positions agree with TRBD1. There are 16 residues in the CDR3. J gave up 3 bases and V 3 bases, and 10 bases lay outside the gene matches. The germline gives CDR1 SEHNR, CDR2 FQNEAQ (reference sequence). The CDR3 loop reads CASSFPERGPDTEAFF. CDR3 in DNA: TGTGCCAGCAGCTTCCCGGAGAGGGGGCCGGACACTGAAGCTTTCTTT.

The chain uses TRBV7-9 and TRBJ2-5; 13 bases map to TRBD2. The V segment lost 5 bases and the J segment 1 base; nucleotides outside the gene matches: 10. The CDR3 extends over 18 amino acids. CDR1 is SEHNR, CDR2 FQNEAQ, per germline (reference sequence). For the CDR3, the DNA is TGTGCCAGCAGCCCGGGACTAGCGGGGACTTTAAGCCAAGAGACCCAGTACTTC. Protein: CASSPGLAGTLSQETQYF.

The CDR3 DNA sequence: TGTGCCAGCAGCCAATGGCAGGGGGCGTCTTCGGGACTGTTTTTT. Translating gives CASSQWQGASSGLFF. The chain is built from TRBV3-1 (or the pseudogene TRBV3-2) and TRBJ1-4, with 8 bases fitting TRBD1. J was trimmed by 13 bases and V by 2 bases; bases with no gene match: 12. CDR3 length equals 15 residues. Germline CDR1 is LGHDT and CDR2 is YNNKEL (reference sequence).

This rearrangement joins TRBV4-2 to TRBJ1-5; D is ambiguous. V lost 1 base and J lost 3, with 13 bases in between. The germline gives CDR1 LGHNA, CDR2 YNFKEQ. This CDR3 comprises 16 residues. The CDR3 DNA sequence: TGTGCCAGCAGCCAAGCCGACGGGTATAACAATCAGCCCCAGCATTTT. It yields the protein CASSQADGYNNQPQHF.

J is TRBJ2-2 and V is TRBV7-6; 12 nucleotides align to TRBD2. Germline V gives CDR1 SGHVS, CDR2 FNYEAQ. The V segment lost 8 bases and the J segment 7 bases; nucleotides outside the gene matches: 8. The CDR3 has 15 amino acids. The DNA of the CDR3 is TGTGCCAGCGCGACTAGCGGGAGCCGTTTCGGGGAGCTGTTTTTT. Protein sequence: CASATSGSRFGELFF.

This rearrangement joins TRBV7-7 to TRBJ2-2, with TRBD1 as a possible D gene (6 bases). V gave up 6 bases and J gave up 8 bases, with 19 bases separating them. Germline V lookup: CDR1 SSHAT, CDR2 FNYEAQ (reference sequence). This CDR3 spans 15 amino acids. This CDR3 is CASRQLQGNGGELFF. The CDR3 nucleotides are TGTGCCAGCAGACAACTACAGGGAAACGGGGGGGAGCTGTTTTTT. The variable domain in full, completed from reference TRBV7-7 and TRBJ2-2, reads GAGVSQSPRYKVTKRGQDVTLRCDPISSHATLYWYQQALGQGPEFLTYFNYEAQPDKSGLPSDRFSAERPEGSISTLTIQRTEQRDSAMYRCASRQLQGNGGELFFGEGSRLTVL.

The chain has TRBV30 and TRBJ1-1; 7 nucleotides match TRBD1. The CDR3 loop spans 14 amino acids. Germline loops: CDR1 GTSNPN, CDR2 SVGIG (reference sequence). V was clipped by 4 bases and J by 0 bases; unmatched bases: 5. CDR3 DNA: TGTGCCTGGAAGGAACAGGGGATGAACACTGAAGCTTTCTTT. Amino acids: CAWKEQGMNTEAFF.

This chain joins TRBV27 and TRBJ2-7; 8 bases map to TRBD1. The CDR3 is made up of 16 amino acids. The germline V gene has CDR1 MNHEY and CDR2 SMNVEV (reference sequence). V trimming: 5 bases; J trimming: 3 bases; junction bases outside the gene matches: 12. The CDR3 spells CASSPAQGARSYEQYF. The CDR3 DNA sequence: TGTGCCAGCAGTCCCGCGCAGGGGGCGCGGAGCTACGAGCAGTACTTC.

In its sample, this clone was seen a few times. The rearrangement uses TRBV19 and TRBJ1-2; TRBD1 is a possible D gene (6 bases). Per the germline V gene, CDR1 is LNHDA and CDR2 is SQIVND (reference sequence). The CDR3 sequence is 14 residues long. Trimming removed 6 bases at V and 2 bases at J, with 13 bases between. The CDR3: CASSAQGTNYGYTF. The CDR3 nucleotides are TGTGCCAGTAGCGCACAGGGTACGAACTATGGCTACACCTTC.

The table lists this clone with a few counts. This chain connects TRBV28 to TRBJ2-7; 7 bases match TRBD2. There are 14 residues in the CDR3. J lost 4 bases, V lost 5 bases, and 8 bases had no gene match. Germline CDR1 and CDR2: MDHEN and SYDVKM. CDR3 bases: TGTGCCAGCAGTCGGGGCGGGAGTGCATACGAGCAGTACTTC. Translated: CASSRGGSAYEQYF.

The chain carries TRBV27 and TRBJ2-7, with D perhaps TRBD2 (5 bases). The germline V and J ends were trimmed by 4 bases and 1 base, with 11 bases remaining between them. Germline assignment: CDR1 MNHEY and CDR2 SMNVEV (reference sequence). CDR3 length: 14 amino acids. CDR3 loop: CASSSLGDSYEQYF. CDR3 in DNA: TGTGCCAGCAGTTCCTTGGGAGATTCCTACGAGCAGTACTTC.

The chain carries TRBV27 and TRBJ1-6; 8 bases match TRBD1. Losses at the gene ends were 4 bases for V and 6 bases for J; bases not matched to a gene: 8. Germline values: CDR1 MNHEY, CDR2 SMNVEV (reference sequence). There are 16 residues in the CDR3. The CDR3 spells CASSSRGPLGNSPLHF. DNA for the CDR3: TGTGCCAGCAGTTCCAGGGGGCCCCTGGGTAATTCACCCCTCCACTTT.